Following are 27 T cell receptor beta chains from one sample sequenced in a study of lymphopenia after photon versus proton radiotherapy. Sequencing used immunoSEQ multiplex PCR; TCRdb keeps in-frame clones, though not all of them. Of approximately 65,000 clones in the sample, just over 90% were seen once. The input for sequencing was peripheral blood, taken from a patient treated with photon-based radiotherapy. The receptors here all came from a woman between 65 and 79 years old with pancreatic cancer.

The genes are TRBV7-3 and TRBJ2-3, with D perhaps matching TRBD1 (5 bases). The V gene lost 5 bases and the J gene lost 6 bases, with 12 bases spanning the gap. Germline V CDR1 and CDR2: SGHTA, FQGTGA. The CDR3 is 13 residues long. The DNA of the CDR3 is TGTGCCAGCAGCCGACAGATTGCGGATACGCAGTATTTT. Its translation is CASSRQIADTQYF.

This chain connects TRBV5-4 to TRBJ1-2; D is unclear. The CDR3 is made up of 16 amino acids. The germline V and J ends were trimmed by 2 bases and 5 bases, with 19 bases remaining between them. CDR1 is SGHNT, CDR2 YYREEE, per germline (reference sequence). CDR3 nucleotides: TGTGCCAGCAGCTTTGATGTGGTTCTACAAGGGTATGGCTACACCTTC. Translating gives CASSFDVVLQGYGYTF.

The chain has TRBV29-1 and TRBJ2-1; 7 bases are a match to TRBD2. Germline lookup yields CDR1 SQVTM and CDR2 ANQGSEA. The CDR3 spans 14 residues. With 3 bases clipped from V and 3 bases from J, the junction kept 5 bases outside the gene matches. The CDR3 loop is CSVDWRGNYNEQFF. The CDR3 DNA reads as TGCAGCGTTGATTGGCGGGGGAACTACAATGAGCAGTTCTTC.

Regarding this clone: A read error may account for a junction end that differs from germline. The chain combines TRBV19 with TRBJ2-3; D perhaps matches TRBD2 (5 bases). This CDR3 is 17 amino acids long. Looked up from germline, CDR1 is LNHDA and CDR2 is SQIVND (reference sequence). CDR3 nucleotides: TGTGCCAGTAGTACAATCGATAGCGCCCAAGGCACTGATACGCAGTATTTT. Residues: CASSTIDSAQGTDTQYF.

The chain recombines TRBV14 with TRBJ2-7; TRBD2 matches at 11 bases. The germline gives CDR1 SGHDN, CDR2 FVKESK. The CDR3 is made up of 17 amino acids. Trimming removed 2 bases from V and 6 bases from J; junction bases left unmatched: 12. In nucleotides, the CDR3 is TGTGCCAGCAGCCAACAACTAGCGGGAGTGGTAAGCTCCGAGCAGTACTTC. Translating it yields CASSQQLAGVVSSEQYF.

This clone was detected only a few times. V and J are TRBV10-3 and TRBJ1-4, with unresolved D. The germline V gene has CDR1 ENHRY and CDR2 SYGVKD. The V gene lost 2 bases and the J gene lost 7 bases, with 11 bases spanning the gap. The CDR3 loop spans 14 amino acids. This CDR3 reads CAISEGSMGEKLFF. CDR3 nucleotide sequence: TGTGCCATCAGTGAGGGGTCGATGGGTGAAAAACTGTTTTTT.

J is TRBJ2-1 and V is TRBV6-1; D is possibly TRBD2 (6 bases). The germline V and J ends were trimmed by 4 bases and 8 bases, with 15 bases remaining between them. Per germline, CDR1 MNHNS and CDR2 SASEGT. The CDR3 covers 14 residues. CDR3 in DNA: TGTGCCAGCAGTGTAGCGGCCACGGGCGATGAGCAGTTCTTC. Its protein is CASSVAATGDEQFF.

V is TRBV6-5 and J is TRBJ1-2; 10 positions match TRBD1. The CDR3 covers 15 residues. J gave up 4 bases and V 6 bases, and 8 bases lay outside the gene matches. Germline values: CDR1 MNHEY, CDR2 SVGAGI. This CDR3 reads CASRLPGQGFYGYTF. For the CDR3, the DNA is TGTGCCAGCAGGTTACCGGGACAGGGGTTCTATGGCTACACCTTC.

The rearrangement links TRBV2 to TRBJ2-2; D may correspond to TRBD1 or TRBD2 (5 bases each). Germline V gene data show CDR1 as SNHLY and CDR2 as FYNNEI. V lost 5 bases and J lost 5, with 15 bases in between. The CDR3 loop spans 15 amino acids. Here the CDR3 reads CASSRDRGDTGELFF. The CDR3 region has the DNA TGTGCCAGCAGTAGGGACCGAGGTGATACCGGGGAGCTGTTTTTT.

V and J are TRBV7-8 and TRBJ2-3, with 7 bases matching TRBD2. Trimming at V came to 0 bases and at J to 14 bases, leaving 14 bases not matched to a gene. This CDR3 is 15 amino acids long. Germline CDR1 and CDR2: SGHVS and FQNEAQ. The CDR3 DNA follows: TGTGCCAGCAGCTTAGCGCAATCTAAGACTAGCTACGCGTATTTT. This translates into CASSLAQSKTSYAYF.

The chain's CDR3 is CSAVGADTQYF. In DNA, the CDR3 is TGCAGTGCTGTGGGGGCAGATACGCAGTATTTT. The chain has TRBV20-1 and TRBJ2-3; perhaps D is TRBD1 or TRBD2 (5 bases each). Between the trimmed V and J ends, which lost 5 bases and 4 bases, there was a span of 7 bases. Germline CDR1 and CDR2: DFQATT and SNEGSKA (reference sequence). The CDR3 covers 11 residues.

The V gene is TRBV5-6, the J gene TRBJ1-2; D may be TRBD1 (5 bases). This CDR3 region has 15 residues. The germline V gene encodes CDR1 SGHDT and CDR2 YYEEEE. Trimming took 0 bases from V and 5 from J, leaving 14 bases between them. CDR3 in DNA: TGTGCCAGCAGCTTGGCAGGGCCAGTATGGTATGGCTACACCTTC. It specifies CASSLAGPVWYGYTF. Full variable domain (missing parts from reference TRBV5-6 and TRBJ1-2): DAGVTQSPTHLIKTRGQQVTLRCSPKSGHDTVSWYQQALGQGPQFIFQYYEEEERQRGNFPDRFSGHQFPNYSSELNVNALLLGDSALYLCASSLAGPVWYGYTFGSGTRLTVV.

The chain joins TRBV18 to TRBJ2-7; 9 nucleotides line up with TRBD1. Unmatched junction bases numbered 4, after V lost 2 bases and J lost 2 bases. Germline CDR1 reads KGHSH; CDR2 reads LQKENI. This CDR3 has 15 amino acids. The CDR3 loop is CASSPGTGLTYEQYF. CDR3 DNA sequence: TGTGCCAGCTCACCAGGGACAGGGCTCACCTACGAGCAGTACTTC.

J is TRBJ1-5 and V is TRBV25-1, with 10 bases fitting TRBD1. V lost 4 bases, J lost 7 bases, and 10 bases stayed unmatched. The CDR3 runs 16 residues. Germline values: CDR1 MGHDK, CDR2 SYGVNS. CDR3: CASSVNRDRGFQPQHF. DNA of the CDR3: TGTGCCAGCAGTGTAAACCGGGACAGGGGATTCCAGCCCCAGCATTTT.

J is TRBJ2-2 and V is TRBV5-1; D uncertain. V lost 6 bases, J lost 3 bases, and 6 bases lay in between. The CDR3 is 12 amino acids. Germline CDR1 and CDR2: SGHRS and YFSETQ. The CDR3 protein is CASTSYTGELFF. The CDR3 nucleotides are TGCGCCAGCACCTCCTACACCGGGGAGCTGTTTTTT.

Here the CDR3 reads CASSTLTGPYEQYF. CDR3 DNA sequence: TGTGCCAGCAGTACCCTCACCGGTCCCTACGAGCAGTACTTC. The chain carries TRBV28 and TRBJ2-7; D gene unclear. The CDR3 sequence is 14 residues long. Germline V gives CDR1 MDHEN, CDR2 SYDVKM. V was clipped by 5 bases and J by 2 bases, with 13 bases between them. The variable domain in full, completed from reference TRBV28 and TRBJ2-7, reads DVKVTQSSRYLVKRTGEKVFLECVQDMDHENMFWYRQDPGLGLRLIYFSYDVKMKEKGDIPEGYSVSREKKERFSLILESASTNQTSMYLCASSTLTGPYEQYFGPGTRLTVT.

The chain recombines TRBV6-5 with TRBJ1-5; D is possibly TRBD1 (5 bases). V was pared by 5 bases and J by 1 base, with 12 bases between. The CDR3 is 15 residues long. In germline, CDR1 is MNHEY, CDR2 SVGAGI. CDR3 DNA sequence: TGTGCCAGCAGTAGAACCGGGGGGAGCAATCAGCCCCAGCATTTT. Its translation is CASSRTGGSNQPQHF.

This chain connects TRBV7-2 to TRBJ2-2; 14 bases agree with TRBD2. The germline CDR1 and CDR2 sequences are SGHTA and FQGNSA. This CDR3 spans 16 amino acids. The J segment lost 6 bases and the V segment lost 5 bases, leaving 5 bases of the junction unmatched. The chain's CDR3 is CASSAPGLAGAGELFF. CDR3 nucleotide sequence: TGTGCCAGCAGCGCCCCGGGACTAGCGGGAGCCGGGGAGCTGTTTTTT.

The rearrangement uses TRBV28 and TRBJ2-1; 8 positions agree with TRBD2. The CDR3 covers 16 residues. V lost 5 bases and J lost 6; bases outside the gene matches: 12. From germline, CDR1 is MDHEN and CDR2 SYDVKM. The CDR3 reads CASSPLPGLVSNEQFF. The CDR3 DNA reads TGTGCCAGCAGTCCCCTCCCGGGACTAGTTTCCAATGAGCAGTTCTTC.

The J gene is TRBJ2-3, the V gene TRBV7-9, with D perhaps matching TRBD2 (5 bases). Trimming left V 5 bases short and J 2 bases short, with 11 bases between. The CDR3 loop spans 14 amino acids. Germline assignment: CDR1 SEHNR and CDR2 FQNEAQ (reference sequence). CDR3 protein: CASSRTRNTDTQYF. The DNA of the CDR3 is TGTGCCAGCAGCAGAACTAGGAACACAGATACGCAGTATTTT.

The chain combines TRBV18 with TRBJ2-5; no firm D call. Deletions cut 5 bases from V and 4 bases from J, with 5 bases between. Looked up from germline, CDR1 is KGHSH and CDR2 is LQKENI. The CDR3 is made up of 11 amino acids. CDR3 amino acids: CASSLAETQYF. The CDR3 DNA is TGTGCCAGCTCATTAGCAGAGACCCAGTACTTC.

The gene calls are TRBV7-3 and TRBJ2-3; 9 bases are shared with TRBD2. The CDR3 runs 15 residues. V gave up 1 base and J gave up 3 bases; unmatched junction bases: 2. Germline-derived CDR1 and CDR2 are SGHTA and FQGTGA. The CDR3 DNA sequence: TGTGCCAGCAGCTTAATAGCGGGAGAGACAGATACGCAGTATTTT. Translating it yields CASSLIAGETDTQYF.

This clone was detected once. The chain employs TRBV4-2 and TRBJ1-5; D gene ambiguous. The germline CDR1 and CDR2 sequences are LGHNA and YNFKEQ. The CDR3 is made up of 15 amino acids. Trimming pared 1 base from V and 0 bases from J, leaving 7 bases between. Here the CDR3 DNA reads TGTGCCAGCAGCCAAGCCCCGGTTAGCAATCAGCCCCAGCATTTT. It specifies CASSQAPVSNQPQHF.

This clone has just one count. The chain has TRBV5-1 and TRBJ2-2, with TRBD1 as a possible D gene (5 bases). The germline V gene encodes CDR1 SGHRS and CDR2 YFSETQ. The CDR3 consists of 14 residues. V was trimmed by 4 bases and J by 7 bases, leaving 14 bases between them. This CDR3 reads CASSMLQGGGELFF. CDR3 DNA sequence: TGCGCCAGCAGCATGTTGCAGGGCGGCGGGGAGCTGTTTTTT.

J is TRBJ2-5 and V is TRBV5-6, with 9 positions matching TRBD1. The V gene end was trimmed by 7 bases and the J gene end by 4 bases; junction bases not matched to a gene: 11. This CDR3 comprises 15 residues. The germline V gene has CDR1 SGHDT and CDR2 YYEEEE. CDR3 DNA: TGTGCCAGCGCCTCTACAGGGGGCGAAGGAGAGACCCAGTACTTC. Its protein is CASASTGGEGETQYF.

The V and J genes are TRBV2 and TRBJ2-3; tentative D call: TRBD1 (5 bases). Germline-derived CDR1 and CDR2 are SNHLY and FYNNEI. Trimming shortened V by 6 bases and J by 0 bases, and 19 bases separated the two germline ends. CDR3 length: 17 residues. CDR3 coding DNA: TGTGCCAGCAGCCGCCAGGGCCTATCCACTAGCACAGATACGCAGTATTTT. Translating gives CASSRQGLSTSTDTQYF.

The V call is TRBV28, the J call TRBJ2-7, with D unclear. Germline V gene lookup returns CDR1 MDHEN and CDR2 SYDVKM. Trimming stripped 3 bases from V and 4 bases from J, with 7 bases between. The CDR3 length is 12 residues. The CDR3 is CASSLKAYEQYF. The CDR3 DNA is TGTGCCAGCAGTTTGAAGGCTTACGAGCAGTACTTC.